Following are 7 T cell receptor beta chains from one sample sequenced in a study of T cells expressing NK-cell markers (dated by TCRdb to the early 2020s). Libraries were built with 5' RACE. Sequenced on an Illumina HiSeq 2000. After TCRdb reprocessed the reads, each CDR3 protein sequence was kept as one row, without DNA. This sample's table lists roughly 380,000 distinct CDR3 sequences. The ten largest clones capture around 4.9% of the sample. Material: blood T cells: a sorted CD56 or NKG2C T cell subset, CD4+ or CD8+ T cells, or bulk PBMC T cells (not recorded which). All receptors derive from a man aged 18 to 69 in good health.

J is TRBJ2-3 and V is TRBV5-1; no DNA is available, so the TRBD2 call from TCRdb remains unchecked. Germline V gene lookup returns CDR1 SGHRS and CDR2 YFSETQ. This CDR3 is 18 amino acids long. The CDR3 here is CASSLGGTSDPLTDTQYF. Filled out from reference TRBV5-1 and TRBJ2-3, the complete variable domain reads KAGVTQTPRYLIKTRGQQVTLSCSPISGHRSVSWYQQTPGQGLQFLFEYFSETQRNKGNFPGRFSGRQFSNSRSEMNVSTLELGDSALYLCASSLGGTSDPLTDTQYFGPGTRLTVL.

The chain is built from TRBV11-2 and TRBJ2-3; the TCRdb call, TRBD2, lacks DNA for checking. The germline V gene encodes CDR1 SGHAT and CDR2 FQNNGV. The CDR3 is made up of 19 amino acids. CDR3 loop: CASSSRLGLAGGLPDTQYF.

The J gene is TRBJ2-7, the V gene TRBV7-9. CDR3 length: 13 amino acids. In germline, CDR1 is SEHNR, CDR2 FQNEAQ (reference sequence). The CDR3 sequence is CASSLSSESEQYF.

The CDR3 protein is CASRGQLNTEAFF. The V call is TRBV6-6, the J call TRBJ1-1; TCRdb names TRBD1, which stays unverified in the absence of DNA. Germline V gene lookup returns CDR1 MNHNY and CDR2 SVGAGI (reference sequence). The CDR3 contains 13 residues.

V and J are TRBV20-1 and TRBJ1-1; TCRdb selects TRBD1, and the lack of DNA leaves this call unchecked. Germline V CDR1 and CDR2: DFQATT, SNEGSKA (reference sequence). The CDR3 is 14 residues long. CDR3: CSANYRVQGTEAFF.

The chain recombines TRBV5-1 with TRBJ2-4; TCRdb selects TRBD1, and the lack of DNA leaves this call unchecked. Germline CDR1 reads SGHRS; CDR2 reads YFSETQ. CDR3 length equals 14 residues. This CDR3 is CASSLAGGGNIQYF.

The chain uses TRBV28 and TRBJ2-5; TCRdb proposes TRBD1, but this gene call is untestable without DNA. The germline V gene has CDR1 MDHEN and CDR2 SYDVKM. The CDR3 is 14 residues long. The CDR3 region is CASSPWTGKETQYF.